This TCR beta chain derives from a study of response to subunit inactivated influenza vaccine. The CDR3 extends over 14 amino acids. The V end lost 6 bases, the J end lost 9 bases, and 18 bases lay between the germline ends. TCRdb reanalysed the RT-PCR reads using MiXCR and keeps one entry per CDR3 protein. This sample carries about 540,000 distinct CDR3 sequences, around 13% of them seen once, and the ten largest clones take around 10%. The source material was PBMCs from blood, sampled approximately 12 days after vaccination. The sequence was obtained from a man in his fifties who received an inactivated influenza vaccine. The chain employs TRBV12-3 or TRBV12-4 and TRBJ2-1; D is tentatively TRBD1 or TRBD2 (6 bases each). This chain's CDR3 is CASRPSNREVEQFF. DNA for the CDR3: TGTGCCAGCAGACCCTCGAACAGGGAGGTTGAGCAGTTCTTC.